This T cell receptor beta chain was profiled in a study of blood T cell repertoires in COVID-19. Libraries were prepared by immunoSEQ multiplex PCR; TCRdb keeps only in-frame clonotypes and omits some of them. The sample yields 150,000 to 200,000 clones, over 70% seen once. Sequencing used peripheral blood. The sequence came from a man in his 60s with active or convalescent COVID-19.

The DNA for the CDR3 is TGTGCCAGTACAGGGCCCTTCTATGGCTACACCTTC. Amino acid sequence: CASTGPFYGYTF. The rearrangement uses TRBV19 and TRBJ1-2; a possible D gene is TRBD1 (5 bases). The CDR3 runs to 12 residues. With 7 bases removed from V and 4 bases from J, the gap between germline ends came to 10 bases. Per the germline V gene, CDR1 is LNHDA and CDR2 is SQIVND (reference sequence).